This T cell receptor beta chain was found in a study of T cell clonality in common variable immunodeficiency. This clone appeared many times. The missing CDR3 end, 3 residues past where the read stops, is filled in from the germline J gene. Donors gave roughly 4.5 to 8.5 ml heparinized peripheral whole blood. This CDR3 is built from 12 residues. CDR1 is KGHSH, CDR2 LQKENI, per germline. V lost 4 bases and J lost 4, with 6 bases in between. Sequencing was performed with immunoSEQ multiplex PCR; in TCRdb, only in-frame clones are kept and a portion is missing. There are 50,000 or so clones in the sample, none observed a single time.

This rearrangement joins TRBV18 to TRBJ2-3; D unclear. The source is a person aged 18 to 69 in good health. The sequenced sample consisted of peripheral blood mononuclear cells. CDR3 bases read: TGTGCCAGCTCACAGGGCGCAGATACG. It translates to CASSQGADT. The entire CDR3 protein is CASSQGADTQYF.